Presented here are 3 T cell receptor beta chains from one specimen sequenced in a study of response to subunit inactivated influenza vaccine. One entry per CDR3 protein results from TCRdb running MiXCR on the RT-PCR reads. The table has hundreds of thousands of distinct CDR3 sequences, around 11% seen once. Another study also made use of these data, one on T cells expressing NK-cell markers. That investigation notes: Beta-chain TCR cDNA was generated via 5'RACE template switching with UMIs.

Source: PBMCs from blood, taken on the day of vaccination. These receptors all stem from a man between 50 and 59 years old who received an inactivated influenza vaccine.

Written as DNA, the CDR3 is TGTGCCAGCAGTACTGAGACCCAGTACTTC. It encodes CASSTETQYF. The V call is TRBV28, the J call TRBJ2-5; D call uncertain. Germline-derived CDR1 and CDR2 are MDHEN and SYDVKM. Trimming cost V 5 bases and J 5 bases, with 3 bases left between them. This CDR3 has 10 amino acids.

In this sample, this clonotype turned up a few times. The rearrangement links TRBV20-1 to TRBJ2-1, with D perhaps matching TRBD2 (5 bases). In germline, CDR1 is DFQATT, CDR2 SNEGSKA (reference sequence). The CDR3 has 15 residues. Trimming took 0 bases from V and 4 from J, leaving 13 bases between them. CDR3: CSARDRWRSYNEQFF. The CDR3 nucleotides read TGCAGTGCTAGAGATCGATGGAGGTCTTACAATGAGCAGTTCTTC.

J is TRBJ2-4 and V is TRBV18; tentatively, D is TRBD2 (5 bases). The CDR3 length is 15 residues. Trimming took off 3 bases at V and 8 bases at J, with 17 bases between the two ends. Germline CDR1 KGHSH, CDR2 LQKENI. The CDR3 here is CASSPTTGVGDIQYF. The CDR3 DNA sequence: TGTGCCAGCTCACCTACGACCGGGGTTGGGGACATTCAGTACTTC. The full variable domain, completed using reference TRBV18 and TRBJ2-4, is NAGVMQNPRHLVRRRGQEARLRCSPMKGHSHVYWYRQLPEEGLKFMVYLQKENIIDESGMPKERFSAEFPKEGPSILRIQQVVRGDSAAYFCASSPTTGVGDIQYFGAGTRLSVL.